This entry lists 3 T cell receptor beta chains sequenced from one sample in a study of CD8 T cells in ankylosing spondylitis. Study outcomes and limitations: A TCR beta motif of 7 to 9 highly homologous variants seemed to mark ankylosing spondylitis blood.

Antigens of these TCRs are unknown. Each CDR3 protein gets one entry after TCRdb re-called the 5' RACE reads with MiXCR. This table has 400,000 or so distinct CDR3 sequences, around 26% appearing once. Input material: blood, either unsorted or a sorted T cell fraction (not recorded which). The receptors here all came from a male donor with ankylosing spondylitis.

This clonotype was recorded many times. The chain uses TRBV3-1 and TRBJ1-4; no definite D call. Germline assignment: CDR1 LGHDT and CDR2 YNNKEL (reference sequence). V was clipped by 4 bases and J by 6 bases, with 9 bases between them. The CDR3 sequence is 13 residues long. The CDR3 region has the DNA TGTGCCAGCAGCCCGCGGTTGCATGAAAAACTGTTTTTT. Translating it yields CASSPRLHEKLFF.

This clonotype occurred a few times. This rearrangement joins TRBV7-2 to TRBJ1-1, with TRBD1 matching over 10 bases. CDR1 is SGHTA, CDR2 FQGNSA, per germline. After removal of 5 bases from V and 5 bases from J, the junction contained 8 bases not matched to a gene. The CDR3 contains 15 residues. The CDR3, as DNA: TGTGCCAGCAGCGCCCGTGGACAGGGGGATACTGAAGCTTTCTTT. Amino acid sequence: CASSARGQGDTEAFF.

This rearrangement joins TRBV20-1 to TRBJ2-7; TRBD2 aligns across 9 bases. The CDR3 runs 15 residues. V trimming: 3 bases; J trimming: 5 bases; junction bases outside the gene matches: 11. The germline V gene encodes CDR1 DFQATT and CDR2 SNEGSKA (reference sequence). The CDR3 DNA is TGCAGTGCTAGTGGGACTTTAGCGGGAGTGGACGAGCAGTACTTC. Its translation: CSASGTLAGVDEQYF.